Each of the 6 T cell receptor beta chains below was sequenced from the same sample in a study of CD8+ T cells in alopecia areata. Extracted from the samples, RNA was reverse transcribed into cDNA to serve as the sequencing template. Sequencing used immunoSEQ multiplex PCR; TCRdb keeps in-frame clones, though not all of them. In the table there are about 200,000 clones, more than 45% of which are singletons. Sequenced material: CD4+ T cells sorted from blood, taken at week 0. The origin of the receptors is a human donor with alopecia areata.

V and J are TRBV6-5 and TRBJ1-2; the match to TRBD1 covers 9 bases. CDR1 and CDR2 (germline): MNHEY, SVGAGI. The CDR3 spans 14 residues. V dropped 7 bases and J dropped 3; count of bases not matched to a gene: 6. CDR3 nucleotides: TGTGCCAGCACGAGGACAGGGGAATACTATGGCTACACCTTC. This translates into CASTRTGEYYGYTF.

This chain joins TRBV2 and TRBJ1-2; unclear D gene. V shed 11 bases and J shed 6 bases, with 19 bases lying between them. Germline CDR1 is SNHLY and CDR2 is FYNNEI. CDR3 size: 13 residues. This CDR3 is CAGGEVGSNGYTF. CDR3 DNA: TGTGCCGGCGGGGAGGTGGGCAGCAATGGCTACACCTTC.

V is TRBV7-2 and J is TRBJ2-2; D is possibly TRBD1 (7 bases). Germline CDR1 reads SGHTA; CDR2 reads FQGNSA. This CDR3 has 14 amino acids. Trimming stripped 5 bases from V and 3 bases from J, with 10 bases between. The CDR3 DNA reads TGTGCCAGCAGCACCAGGGGGGACACCGGGGAGCTGTTTTTT. This sequence encodes CASSTRGDTGELFF.

CDR3 sequence (DNA): TGTGCCAGCCGGGGTTACCAAGAGACCCAGTACTTC. Protein sequence: CASRGYQETQYF. This rearrangement joins TRBV14 to TRBJ2-5, with D perhaps matching TRBD2 (5 bases). The germline V and J ends were trimmed by 8 bases and 0 bases, with 7 bases remaining between them. Germline V gene sequence: CDR1 SGHDN, CDR2 FVKESK. CDR3 length: 12 residues.

This chain links TRBV5-4 with TRBJ1-2; 8 nucleotides align to TRBD1. V trimming: 1 base; J trimming: 6 bases; junction bases outside the gene matches: 2. CDR1 SGHNT and CDR2 YYREEE come from the germline V gene (reference sequence). This CDR3 has 13 amino acids. CDR3 bases: TGTGCCAGCAGCTTGCAGGGGGCTCATGGCTACACCTTC. Translation: CASSLQGAHGYTF.

This chain uses TRBV7-9 with TRBJ1-2, with D maybe TRBD1 (6 bases). Trimming removed 2 bases at V and 8 bases at J, with 12 bases between. Germline V gives CDR1 SEHNR, CDR2 FQNEAQ (reference sequence). The CDR3 totals 13 residues. CDR3 residues: CASSLYRDNGYTF. The CDR3 DNA sequence: TGTGCCAGCAGCTTATACCGGGACAACGGCTACACCTTC.